This paragraph covers one TCR beta chain sequence. This specimen belongs to a study of brain T cells in children with intractable seizures. Trimming removed 6 bases at V and 3 bases at J, with 14 bases between. The V gene's germline CDR1 is MGHDK and CDR2 SYGVNS. This CDR3 comprises 14 residues. Profiling relied on immunoSEQ multiplex PCR, and the TCRdb table lists in-frame clones only, not all of them. The data show about 41,000 clones, around 90% seen once. This receptor was obtained from a girl aged 2-10 years with tuberous sclerosis and intractable seizures. The chain joins TRBV25-1 to TRBJ2-5; the D gene is possibly TRBD2 (7 bases). The sequencing here drew on peripheral blood, taken at surgery. The CDR3 sequence is CASRLGGGKETQYF. The CDR3 DNA sequence: TGTGCCAGCAGATTAGGCGGGGGCAAAGAGACCCAGTACTTC. The variable domain in full, completed from reference TRBV25-1 and TRBJ2-5, reads EADIYQTPRYLVIGTGKKITLECSQTMGHDKMYWYQQDPGMELHLIHYSYGVNSTEKGDLSSESTVSRIRTEHFPLTLESARPSHTSQYLCASRLGGGKETQYFGPGTRLLVL.